Below, 25 T cell receptor beta chains from the same sample are listed, as sequenced in a study of CD8+ T cells in alopecia areata. Isolated RNA was reverse transcribed into cDNA used as the sequencing template. Method: immunoSEQ multiplex PCR; TCRdb's copy keeps in-frame clones and lacks some. The table includes some 130,000 clones, 50% to 60% detected once. Sequenced here: CD4+ T cells sorted from blood, sampled at week 0. Receptor source: a human donor with alopecia areata.

In this sample, this clone turned up once. The chain joins TRBV25-1 to TRBJ2-1, with TRBD2 identical over 11 bases. Trimming removed 5 bases from V and 4 bases from J; junction bases left unmatched: 1. The CDR3 sequence is 14 residues long. CDR1 and CDR2 from the germline V gene are MGHDK and SYGVNS. In DNA, the CDR3 is TGTGCCAGCAGTTCTAGCGGGAGGTACAATGAGCAGTTCTTC. Residues: CASSSSGRYNEQFF. Variable domain in full (rest from reference TRBV25-1 and TRBJ2-1): EADIYQTPRYLVIGTGKKITLECSQTMGHDKMYWYQQDPGMELHLIHYSYGVNSTEKGDLSSESTVSRIRTEHFPLTLESARPSHTSQYLCASSSSGRYNEQFFGPGTRLTVL.

The chain uses TRBV6-6 and TRBJ1-3; tentatively, D is TRBD1 (5 bases). The CDR3 sequence is 16 residues long. CDR1 is MNHNY and CDR2 is SVGAGI in the germline V gene (reference sequence). The V gene lost 2 bases and the J gene lost 0 bases, with 11 bases spanning the gap. CDR3 amino acids: CASSYGDRSSGNTIYF. The CDR3 DNA is TGTGCCAGCAGTTACGGGGACCGGAGCTCTGGAAACACCATATATTTT.

The CDR3 region has the DNA TGTGCCATCAGTGAGTCCGGGACTAGCCGTGATGAGCAGTTCTTC. Translation gives CAISESGTSRDEQFF. The J gene is TRBJ2-1, the V gene TRBV10-3; 9 bases are a match to TRBD2. CDR3 length: 15 residues. Germline CDR1 and CDR2: ENHRY and SYGVKD. Trimming removed 0 bases from V and 8 bases from J; junction bases left unmatched: 5.

The chain is built from TRBV29-1 and TRBJ2-2; D is perhaps TRBD1 (6 bases). Germline CDR1 and CDR2: SQVTM and ANQGSEA. CDR3 length: 16 residues. V was pared by 3 bases and J by 0 bases, with 14 bases between. This CDR3 is CSVDVRTAANTGELFF. CDR3 coding DNA: TGCAGCGTTGATGTAAGGACAGCCGCGAACACCGGGGAGCTGTTTTTT.

V and J are TRBV7-2 and TRBJ1-1, with D possibly matching TRBD1 (6 bases). CDR3 length equals 12 residues. V shed 6 bases and J shed 3 bases, with 8 bases lying between them. CDR1 SGHTA and CDR2 FQGNSA come from the germline V gene. CDR3 in amino acids: CASRRGDTEAFF. The CDR3 DNA is TGTGCCAGCAGGAGGGGGGACACTGAAGCTTTCTTT.

Note on this clone: The junction differs from germline at one of its ends, possibly a read error. The chain links TRBV7-3 to TRBJ2-3; 11 bases map to TRBD2. The CDR3 contains 14 residues. Germline V CDR1 and CDR2: SGHTA, FQGTGA. CDR3 in DNA: TGTGCTAGCAGGGCTAGCGGGGGGTTAGATACGCAGTATTTT. Translating gives CASRASGGLDTQYF.

The chain joins TRBV4-2 to TRBJ1-1; D perhaps matches TRBD1 (5 bases). Trimming cost V 2 bases and J 1 base, with 11 bases left between them. CDR1 is LGHNA, CDR2 YNFKEQ, per germline. The CDR3 has 15 amino acids. This CDR3 reads CASSQPGPTNTEAFF. CDR3 nucleotide sequence: TGTGCCAGCAGCCAACCGGGGCCTACGAACACTGAAGCTTTCTTT.

The chain recombines TRBV6-5 with TRBJ2-3; 8 bases are shared with TRBD2. With V trimmed by 7 bases and J by 3 bases, 6 bases remained unmatched. The length of the CDR3 is 14 residues. Germline loops: CDR1 MNHEY, CDR2 SVGAGI. The CDR3 spells CASTVGGVTDTQYF. In DNA form, the CDR3 reads TGTGCCAGCACTGTCGGGGGGGTAACAGATACGCAGTATTTT.

This chain links TRBV30 with TRBJ2-5, with 9 bases fitting TRBD2. The J call may be wrong; the DNA end is better matched by TRBJ2-7. The CDR3 sequence is 13 residues long. Germline V CDR1 and CDR2: GTSNPN, SVGIG (reference sequence). CDR3 residues: CAWNGGRANEQYF. CDR3 DNA sequence: TGTGCCTGGAACGGCGGGAGGGCCAACGAGCAGTACTTC.

The gene calls are TRBV2 and TRBJ2-2; 9 bases fit TRBD1. The CDR3 extends over 15 amino acids. Germline trimming cut 2 bases from V and 5 bases from J; bases unmatched to any gene: 3. Germline CDR1 reads SNHLY; CDR2 reads FYNNEI. The CDR3 DNA is TGTGCCAGCAGTGAAACAGGGGGCTGGACCGGGGAGCTGTTTTTT. Protein: CASSETGGWTGELFF.

The chain is built from TRBV27 and TRBJ2-7; no definite D call. The CDR3 runs 13 residues. The germline CDR1 and CDR2 sequences are MNHEY and SMNVEV (reference sequence). V lost 2 bases to trimming and J lost 0 bases, with 5 bases between them. The CDR3: CASSLESSYEQYF. The CDR3 nucleotides are TGTGCCAGCAGTTTAGAGTCCTCCTACGAGCAGTACTTC.

The rearrangement joins TRBV7-3 to TRBJ2-3, with D maybe TRBD2 (6 bases). CDR1 is SGHTA and CDR2 is FQGTGA in the germline V gene. The CDR3 runs 16 residues. Trimming took 1 base from V and 2 from J, leaving 13 bases between them. The CDR3 spells CASSLNSGSDTDTQYF. Here the CDR3 DNA reads TGTGCCAGCAGCTTAAACTCCGGGAGTGACACAGATACGCAGTATTTT. The variable domain in full, completed from reference TRBV7-3 and TRBJ2-3, reads GAGVSQTPSNKVTEKGKYVELRCDPISGHTALYWYRQSLGQGPEFLIYFQGTGAADDSGLPNDRFFAVRPEGSVSTLKIQRTERGDSAVYLCASSLNSGSDTDTQYFGPGTRLTVL.

CDR3 sequence: CASSPTDFVSYEQYF. CDR3 nucleotides: TGTGCCAGCAGCCCAACGGACTTCGTGTCCTACGAGCAGTACTTC. The V gene is TRBV9, the J gene TRBJ2-7; D is perhaps TRBD2 (5 bases). The CDR3 is 15 amino acids. V was pared by 4 bases and J by 1 base, with 15 bases between. Germline V gene lookup returns CDR1 SGDLS and CDR2 YYNGEE.

The chain has TRBV5-6 and TRBJ1-2, with no clear D. In germline, CDR1 is SGHDT, CDR2 YYEEEE. This CDR3 has 12 amino acids. The germline V and J ends were trimmed by 1 base and 6 bases, with 7 bases remaining between them. CDR3 bases: TGTGCCAGCAGCTTGAACGGGGATGGCTACACCTTC. Its translation: CASSLNGDGYTF.

The chain links TRBV6-5 to TRBJ1-5, with TRBD1 matching 8 bases. V lost 6 bases to trimming and J lost 2 bases; unmatched junction nucleotides: 3. The V gene's germline CDR1 is MNHEY and CDR2 SVGAGI. This CDR3 is built from 14 residues. Here the CDR3 reads CASSRGQRNQPQHF. For the CDR3, the DNA is TGTGCCAGCAGCAGGGGGCAACGCAATCAGCCCCAGCATTTT.

The gene calls are TRBV28 and TRBJ1-1; tentatively, D is TRBD1 (5 bases). The germline V gene has CDR1 MDHEN and CDR2 SYDVKM. The CDR3 consists of 13 residues. Trimming took 9 bases from V and 1 from J, leaving 12 bases between them. In nucleotides, the CDR3 is TGTGCCAGTATAATGGGGGGGAACACTGAAGCTTTCTTT. This codes for CASIMGGNTEAFF.

This chain links TRBV4-2 with TRBJ2-1; 9 nucleotides line up with TRBD1. Trimming took 1 base from V and 7 from J; bases not matched to a gene: 5. The CDR3 consists of 15 residues. CDR1 and CDR2 from the germline V gene are LGHNA and YNFKEQ. CDR3 residues: CASSQGSTGGNEQFF. The CDR3 DNA reads as TGTGCCAGCAGCCAAGGATCGACAGGGGGAAATGAGCAGTTCTTC.

A few counts support this clone. This chain connects TRBV11-2 to TRBJ2-4; D is unresolved. V lost 5 bases, J lost 2 bases, and 16 bases lay in between. Germline CDR1 reads SGHAT; CDR2 reads FQNNGV. The CDR3 runs to 16 residues. In nucleotides, the CDR3 is TGTGCCAGCAGCCCCGGGTCGAGACTTCCCAAAAACATTCAGTACTTC. This gives the protein CASSPGSRLPKNIQYF.

This rearrangement joins TRBV2 to TRBJ2-1; 9 positions agree with TRBD2. Germline CDR1 is SNHLY and CDR2 is FYNNEI. J was trimmed by 8 bases and V by 9 bases; bases with no gene match: 11. The CDR3 has 14 residues. CDR3 region: CASRSGGRGDEQFF. CDR3 DNA sequence: TGTGCCAGTCGAAGCGGGGGGCGGGGAGATGAGCAGTTCTTC.

The chain uses TRBV4-3 and TRBJ2-3; D gene uncertain. This CDR3 has 11 amino acids. Germline V lookup: CDR1 LGHNA, CDR2 YSLEER. The V gene lost 2 bases and the J gene lost 6 bases, with 3 bases spanning the gap. The CDR3 sequence: CASSQSDTQYF. The CDR3 coding sequence is TGCGCCAGCAGCCAATCGGATACGCAGTATTTT.

This clone was detected a few times. This chain links TRBV29-1 with TRBJ2-7; D is undetermined. The V end lost 2 bases, the J end lost 1 base, and 9 bases lay between the germline ends. From germline, CDR1 is SQVTM and CDR2 ANQGSEA. There are 13 residues in the CDR3. This CDR3 is CSVERFSSYEQYF. The CDR3 DNA reads TGCAGCGTTGAAAGGTTCAGTTCCTACGAGCAGTACTTC.

This clone turned up a few times. The chain has TRBV29-1 and TRBJ1-3; D not certain. V was cut by 3 bases and J by 4 bases, with 4 bases left in between. CDR3 length: 11 residues. Germline-derived CDR1 and CDR2 are SQVTM and ANQGSEA. The CDR3 protein is CSVDEGNTIYF. The CDR3 DNA reads as TGCAGCGTTGACGAAGGAAACACCATATATTTT.

This sequence joins TRBV2 and TRBJ1-5; D is unresolved. Germline values: CDR1 SNHLY, CDR2 FYNNEI. Between the trimmed V and J ends, which lost 1 base and 4 bases, there was a span of 17 bases. The CDR3 spans 17 residues. As DNA, the CDR3 is TGTGCCAGCAGTGAAGGCATAGGGCGAAACTCTAATCAGCCCCAGCATTTT. It is translated as CASSEGIGRNSNQPQHF.

The chain couples TRBV5-1 to TRBJ1-3; D is possibly TRBD1 (6 bases). CDR3 size: 16 residues. V lost 0 bases to trimming and J lost 4 bases, with 14 bases between them. Germline V gives CDR1 SGHRS, CDR2 YFSETQ. The CDR3 sequence is CASSLEFGGPGNTIYF. The CDR3 nucleotides read TGCGCCAGCAGCTTGGAGTTCGGGGGGCCCGGAAACACCATATATTTT. Variable domain in full (rest from reference TRBV5-1 and TRBJ1-3): KAGVTQTPRYLIKTRGQQVTLSCSPISGHRSVSWYQQTPGQGLQFLFEYFSETQRNKGNFPGRFSGRQFSNSRSEMNVSTLELGDSALYLCASSLEFGGPGNTIYFGEGSWLTVV.

This clone was seen a few times. The rearrangement links TRBV9 to TRBJ2-1, with D maybe TRBD2 (6 bases). This CDR3 region has 15 residues. The V and J ends lost 0 bases and 6 bases respectively, with 13 bases between them. Germline V lookup: CDR1 SGDLS, CDR2 YYNGEE. CDR3 nucleotides: TGTGCCAGCAGCGTAGAGGGGCTCGGGGGCAATGAGCAGTTCTTC. The encoded protein is CASSVEGLGGNEQFF. The variable domain in full, with the rest retrieved from reference TRBV9 and TRBJ2-1, is DSGVTQTPKHLITATGQRVTLRCSPRSGDLSVYWYQQSLDQGLQFLIQYYNGEERAKGNILERFSAQQFPDLHSELNLSSLELGDSALYFCASSVEGLGGNEQFFGPGTRLTVL.